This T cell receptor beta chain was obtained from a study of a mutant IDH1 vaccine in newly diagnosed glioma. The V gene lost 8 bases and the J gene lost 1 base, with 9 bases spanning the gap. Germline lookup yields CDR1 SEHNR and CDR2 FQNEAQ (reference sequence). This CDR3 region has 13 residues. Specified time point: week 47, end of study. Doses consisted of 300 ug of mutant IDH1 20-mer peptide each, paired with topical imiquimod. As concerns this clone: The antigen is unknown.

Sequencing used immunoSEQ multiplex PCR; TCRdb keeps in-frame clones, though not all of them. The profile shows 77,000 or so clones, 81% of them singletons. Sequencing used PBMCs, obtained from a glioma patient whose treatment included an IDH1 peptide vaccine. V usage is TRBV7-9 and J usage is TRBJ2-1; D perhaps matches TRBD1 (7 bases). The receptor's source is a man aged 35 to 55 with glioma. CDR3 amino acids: CASQGGSYNEQFF. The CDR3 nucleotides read TGTGCCAGCCAGGGGGGTTCCTACAATGAGCAGTTCTTC.